The clone carrying this T cell receptor beta chain was seen repeatedly, ten times or more. Antigen unknown. Using unique molecular identifiers, the investigators prepared the TCRbeta library. TCRdb used MiXCR to reprocess the PCR reads, holding one entry per CDR3 protein. The repertoire holds more than 200,000 distinct CDR3 sequences, with approximately 8% as singletons. The sample belongs to a study of T-cell reconstitution after alpha-beta-depleted transplantation in children. Broader study findings: It was reported that alpha-beta T cells came from several hundred expanded graft clones (about two months after transplant). At the one-year point after transplant, T-cell counts and TCRbeta diversity were found to come mostly from T cells that had been newly produced.

The CDR3 length is 13 residues. Trimming stripped 6 bases from V and 3 bases from J, with 11 bases between. V is TRBV12-3 or TRBV12-4 and J is TRBJ1-2; D not certain. This receptor was identified in a male patient aged 2 to 10 who had a stem cell transplant for acute myeloid leukemia, so the T cells may come from the graft donor. The sequenced sample was PBMCs, mostly from graft donor cells, obtained 360 days after TCRalphabeta/CD19-depleted stem cell transplant. Here the CDR3 reads CASSLGSHYGYTF. CDR3 nucleotides: TGTGCCAGCAGCCTTGGGTCTCACTATGGCTACACCTTC.